This is a list of T cell receptor beta chains from one sample in a study of cytomegalovirus exposure and HLA in healthy donors. Repertoires were generated with immunoSEQ multiplex PCR, while TCRdb's copy carries only in-frame clones and drops some. The sample carries 150,000 to 200,000 clones, 75% to 90% recorded once. Sequencing used PBMCs. The receptor source for this set is a male donor in good health and CMV-seropositive. The CDR3 runs from the conserved cysteine through the conserved F or W. The D gene is left open where the match is weak. Size is omitted from some rows. Given values are once, few, many or a class for expanded clones.

clone_size	v_call	j_call	cdr3_length	d_call	cdr3_aa	cdr3_nt
few	TRBV10-3	TRBJ2-4	13	.	CAISEPRSFVQYF	TGTGCCATCAGTGAGCCCCGGTCGTTTGTTCAGTACTTC
.	TRBV5-4	TRBJ2-1	13	.	CASSRRQGGEQFF	TGTGCCAGCAGCCGCCGACAGGGAGGTGAGCAGTTCTTC
.	TRBV28	TRBJ2-7	16	.	CASSAAGRGNPYEQYF	TGTGCCAGCAGTGCTGCCGGTCGAGGGAACCCCTACGAGCAGTACTTC
.	TRBV19	TRBJ1-4	14	TRBD1	CASSPGQAGEKLFF	TGTGCCAGTAGTCCGGGACAGGCTGGTGAAAAACTGTTTTTT
.	TRBV7-2	TRBJ1-4	13	.	CASSLEVGGPAIF	TGTGCCAGCAGCTTAGAAGTGGGGGGGCCGGCCATTTTT
.	TRBV4-1	TRBJ1-4	16	.	CASSQEVTATNEKLFF	TGCGCCAGCAGCCAAGAAGTAACTGCAACTAATGAAAAACTGTTTTTT
.	TRBV15	TRBJ1-1	15	.	CATSYGAGLGTEAFF	TGTGCCACCAGCTATGGAGCAGGGTTGGGCACTGAAGCTTTCTTT
.	TRBV29-1	TRBJ1-5	11	.	CSASSPGAQHF	TGCAGCGCTTCGTCGCCGGGAGCCCAGCATTTT
.	TRBV7-2	TRBJ2-7	12	.	CASSLSRGEQYF	TGTGCCAGCAGCTTAAGCAGGGGCGAGCAGTACTTC
.	TRBV30	TRBJ1-2	11	.	CVGTPMWGYTF	TGTGTCGGGACTCCCATGTGGGGCTACACCTTC
.	TRBV7-9	TRBJ1-2	13	.	CASSDALRGGYTF	TGTGCCAGCAGCGACGCCCTCAGGGGAGGCTACACCTTC
.	TRBV5-1	TRBJ2-5	14	TRBD1	CASSPGTGKETQYF	TGCGCCAGCAGCCCCGGGACAGGGAAAGAGACCCAGTACTTC
.	TRBV7-2	TRBJ1-1	12	.	CASSLRGAEAFF	TGTGCCAGCAGCTTACGGGGGGCTGAAGCTTTCTTT
.	TRBV5-1	TRBJ2-3	12	.	CASSLEGDTQYF	TGCGCCAGCAGCTTGGAGGGGGATACGCAGTATTTT
once	TRBV5-1	TRBJ2-7	16	TRBD1	CASSLDGDRGESEQYF	TGCGCCAGCAGCTTGGATGGGGACAGGGGGGAATCGGAGCAGTACTTC
.	TRBV11-3	TRBJ2-5	15	TRBD1	CASSEYRGQEETQYF	TGTGCCAGCAGCGAATACAGGGGGCAGGAGGAGACCCAGTACTTC
.	TRBV5-4	TRBJ2-5	14	.	CASSLARGKETQYF	TGTGCCAGCAGCTTGGCTAGGGGGAAAGAGACCCAGTACTTC
few	TRBV30	TRBJ1-3	16	.	CAWSATRGGREDTIYF	TGTGCCTGGAGTGCCACCCGAGGAGGTAGGGAAGACACCATATATTTT
many	TRBV25-1	TRBJ2-7	13	TRBD1	CASRGQERYEQYF	TGTGCCAGCAGGGGACAGGAACGTTACGAGCAGTACTTC
few	TRBV27	TRBJ1-2	14	TRBD1	CASSAKSDRGGYTF	TGTGCCAGCAGTGCCAAAAGCGACAGGGGCGGCTACACCTTC
few	TRBV7-8	TRBJ2-7	14	.	CASSLNPGSYEQYF	TGTGCCAGCAGCTTAAATCCGGGTTCCTACGAGCAGTACTTC
.	TRBV29-1	TRBJ2-7	12	.	CSARDNHYEQYF	TGCAGCGCCCGAGACAACCACTACGAGCAGTACTTC
.	TRBV28	TRBJ2-1	14	.	CASSLRRALGEQFF	TGTGCCAGCAGTTTAAGGAGGGCGTTAGGTGAGCAGTTCTTC
.	TRBV5-8	TRBJ1-1	19	TRBD1	CASSPGLLGDRAFGSEAFF	TGTGCCAGCAGCCCGGGCCTCCTCGGGGACAGGGCATTCGGGTCTGAAGCTTTCTTT
few	TRBV4-2	TRBJ2-5	14	.	CASSQDGGRKTQYF	TGTGCCAGCAGCCAAGACGGCGGTAGGAAGACCCAGTACTTC
.	TRBV2	TRBJ1-3	16	.	CASSRATERSGNTIYF	TGTGCCAGCAGTCGGGCGACAGAGCGCTCTGGAAACACCATATATTTT
.	TRBV27	TRBJ2-1	18	TRBD2	CASTRTSGSLLSYNEQFF	TGTGCCAGCACTCGGACTAGCGGGAGTCTTTTGTCCTACAATGAGCAGTTCTTC
.	TRBV11-2	TRBJ2-5	16	TRBD2	CASSYLRAGGAETQYF	TGTGCCAGCAGCTACCTCCGGGCGGGAGGGGCAGAGACCCAGTACTTC
.	TRBV15	TRBJ1-5	18	TRBD1	CATSRHPRDRGRGQPQHF	TGTGCCACCAGCAGACACCCCCGGGACAGGGGAAGGGGCCAGCCCCAGCATTTT
.	TRBV5-1	TRBJ2-5	16	TRBD2	CASSLGLAGGQETQYF	TGCGCCAGCAGCTTGGGACTAGCGGGAGGACAAGAGACCCAGTACTTC
.	TRBV6-4	TRBJ2-4	20	TRBD2	CASSEEVTLAGVGAKNIQYF	TGTGCCAGCAGTGAAGAGGTTACACTAGCGGGAGTTGGGGCCAAAAACATTCAGTACTTC